These T cell receptor beta chains were read from a single sample in a study of Ad26.COV2.S vaccination and SARS-CoV-2 variants. TCRdb's table, derived via immunoSEQ multiplex PCR, lists solely in-frame clones and lacks some. Of 440,000 or so clones detected, roughly nine tenths appear once; the ten largest clones hold approximately 1.7%. The sequenced sample was peripheral blood, obtained in a trial of Ad26.COV2.S vaccine versus placebo. All receptors come from a person between 18 and 59 years old who received the Ad26.COV2.S COVID-19 vaccine or a placebo. Both conserved end residues are part of each CDR3. The D gene is left open where the match is weak.

d_gene: -; v_gene: TRBV5-1; j_gene: TRBJ2-2; CDR3nt: TGCGCCAGCAGCTTGGGCCCCTACACCGGGGAGCTGTTTTTT; CDR3aa: CASSLGPYTGELFF
d_gene: TRBD1; v_gene: TRBV23-1; j_gene: TRBJ2-7; CDR3nt: TGCGCCAGCAGTGTAGCCGGGACAGGAGACCCCTACGAGCAGTACTTC; CDR3aa: CASSVAGTGDPYEQYF
d_gene: TRBD2; v_gene: TRBV7-2; j_gene: TRBJ2-5; CDR3nt: TGTGCCAGCAGCTTAACTAGCGGGGGCCAGAAGACCCAGTACTTC; CDR3aa: CASSLTSGGQKTQYF
d_gene: -; v_gene: TRBV5-1; j_gene: TRBJ2-1; CDR3nt: TGCGCCAGCAGCTTGGTACCAGGGTCGGGGAATGAGCAGTTCTTC; CDR3aa: CASSLVPGSGNEQFF
d_gene: -; v_gene: TRBV3-1/TRBV3-2; j_gene: TRBJ1-3; CDR3nt: TGTGCCAGCAGCAGGGGCACTGGAAACACCATATATTTT; CDR3aa: CASSRGTGNTIYF
d_gene: -; v_gene: TRBV14; j_gene: TRBJ1-1; CDR3nt: TGTGCCAGCAGCCAAGCGGACCTCTCGAGGACTGAAGCTTTCTTT; CDR3aa: CASSQADLSRTEAFF
d_gene: -; v_gene: TRBV3-1/TRBV3-2; j_gene: TRBJ1-3; CDR3nt: TGTGCCAGCAGGCGGGGATCCGGAAACACCATATATTTT; CDR3aa: CASRRGSGNTIYF
d_gene: -; v_gene: TRBV29-1; j_gene: TRBJ2-1; CDR3nt: TGCAGCGTTGAAGGGTTTTTTGGGAAGGGCTCCTACAATGAGCAGTTCTTC; CDR3aa: CSVEGFFGKGSYNEQFF
d_gene: -; v_gene: TRBV7-2; j_gene: TRBJ2-5; CDR3nt: TGTGCCAGCAGCCCCGGGCCGGGGTGGGGGGAGACCCAGTACTTC; CDR3aa: CASSPGPGWGETQYF
d_gene: TRBD1; v_gene: TRBV4-1; j_gene: TRBJ1-2; CDR3nt: TGCGCCAGCAGCCCCGGGACAGGGCTTTTTGGCTACACCTTC; CDR3aa: CASSPGTGLFGYTF
d_gene: TRBD1; v_gene: TRBV28; j_gene: TRBJ1-5; CDR3nt: TGTGCCAGCAGCCTGGACAGGGAGGGTGTCCGGGGCAATCAGCCCCAGCATTTT; CDR3aa: CASSLDREGVRGNQPQHF
d_gene: -; v_gene: TRBV4-3; j_gene: TRBJ1-1; CDR3nt: TGCGCCACCCGCTTACAGGGGAACACTGAAGCTTTCTTT; CDR3aa: CATRLQGNTEAFF
d_gene: -; v_gene: TRBV7-9; j_gene: TRBJ2-1; CDR3nt: TGTGCCAGCAGCCTTACAGGGATGCAGTTCTTC; CDR3aa: CASSLTGMQFF
d_gene: -; v_gene: TRBV5-1; j_gene: TRBJ1-1; CDR3nt: TGCGCCAGCAGCTTGGAACTTGGGGGAATTAACACTGAAGCTTTCTTT; CDR3aa: CASSLELGGINTEAFF
d_gene: -; v_gene: TRBV19; j_gene: TRBJ1-5; CDR3nt: TGTGCCAGTAGGGACGGACGGGGTGGCTATAGCAATCAGCCCCAGCATTTT; CDR3aa: CASRDGRGGYSNQPQHF
d_gene: TRBD1; v_gene: TRBV5-1; j_gene: TRBJ2-7; CDR3nt: TGCGCCAGCAGCCCAATTACAGGGGGACGTTACGAGCAGTACTTC; CDR3aa: CASSPITGGRYEQYF
d_gene: TRBD1; v_gene: TRBV27; j_gene: TRBJ1-4; CDR3nt: TGTGCCAGCAGTTCGACGGACAGGACAAATGAAAAACTGTTTTTT; CDR3aa: CASSSTDRTNEKLFF
d_gene: TRBD1; v_gene: TRBV5-4; j_gene: TRBJ2-7; CDR3nt: TGTGCCAGCAGCTTCCGGGACAGGGAGGGCGAGCAGTACTTC; CDR3aa: CASSFRDREGEQYF
d_gene: -; v_gene: TRBV19; j_gene: TRBJ2-1; CDR3nt: TGTGCCAGTAGTTTGCTTCTCTGGAGACTGCAGTTCTTC; CDR3aa: CASSLLLWRLQFF
d_gene: -; v_gene: TRBV7-9; j_gene: TRBJ1-2; CDR3nt: TGTGCCAGCAGCTCAAAATTGACACGTTTAGGGAACTATGGCTACACCTTC; CDR3aa: CASSSKLTRLGNYGYTF
d_gene: -; v_gene: TRBV13; j_gene: TRBJ1-2; CDR3nt: TGTGCCAGCAGCTTAGGTAGGCAGCCTAACTATGGCTACACCTTC; CDR3aa: CASSLGRQPNYGYTF
d_gene: -; v_gene: TRBV23-1; j_gene: TRBJ2-1; CDR3nt: TGCGCCAGCAGTCGGACCTCCTTACACAATGAGCAGTTCTTC; CDR3aa: CASSRTSLHNEQFF
d_gene: TRBD2; v_gene: TRBV4-1; j_gene: TRBJ2-5; CDR3nt: TGCGCCAGCAGCCAAGAAGTGACTAGCGAAGAGACCCAGTACTTC; CDR3aa: CASSQEVTSEETQYF